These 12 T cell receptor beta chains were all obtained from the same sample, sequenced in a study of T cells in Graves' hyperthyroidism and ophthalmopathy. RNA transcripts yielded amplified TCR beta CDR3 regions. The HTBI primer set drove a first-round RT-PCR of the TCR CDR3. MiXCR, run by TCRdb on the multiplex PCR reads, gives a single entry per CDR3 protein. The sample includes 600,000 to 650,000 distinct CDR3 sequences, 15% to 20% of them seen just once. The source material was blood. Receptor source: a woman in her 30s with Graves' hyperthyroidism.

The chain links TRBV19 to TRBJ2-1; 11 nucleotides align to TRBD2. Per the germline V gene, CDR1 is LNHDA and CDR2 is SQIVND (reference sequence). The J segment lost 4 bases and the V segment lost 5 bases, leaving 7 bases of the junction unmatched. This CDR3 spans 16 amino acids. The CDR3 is CASSGLAGAVYNEQFF. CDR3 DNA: TGTGCCAGTAGTGGACTAGCGGGCGCAGTTTACAATGAGCAGTTCTTC.

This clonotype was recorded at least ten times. CDR3 coding DNA: TGTGCCAGCAGTGAAAGAATACTAGCGGGGAAGGAGACCCAGTACTTC. This sequence encodes CASSERILAGKETQYF. The rearrangement links TRBV6-1 to TRBJ2-5; 10 positions agree with TRBD2. CDR3 length: 16 amino acids. Germline-derived CDR1 and CDR2 are MNHNS and SASEGT. The V gene end was trimmed by 2 bases and the J gene end by 5 bases; junction bases not matched to a gene: 8.

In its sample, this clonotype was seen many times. CDR3 sequence: CASSPRMADTQYF. CDR3 bases: TGTGCCAGCAGCCCGCGAATGGCAGATACGCAGTATTTT. The V and J genes are TRBV13 and TRBJ2-3; D is undetermined. Germline V gives CDR1 PRHDT, CDR2 FYEKMQ (reference sequence). Trimming left V 5 bases short and J 4 bases short, with 10 bases between. There are 13 residues in the CDR3. Using reference TRBV13 and TRBJ2-3 for the parts outside the CDR3, the full variable domain is AAGVIQSPRHLIKEKRETATLKCYPIPRHDTVYWYQQGPGQDPQFLISFYEKMQSDKGSIPDRFSAQQFSDYHSELNMSSLELGDSALYFCASSPRMADTQYFGPGTRLTVL.

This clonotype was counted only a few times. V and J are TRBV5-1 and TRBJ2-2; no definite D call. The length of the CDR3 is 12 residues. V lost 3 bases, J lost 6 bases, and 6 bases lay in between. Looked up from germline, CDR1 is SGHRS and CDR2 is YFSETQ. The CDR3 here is CASSYVAGELFF. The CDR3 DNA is TGCGCCAGCAGCTATGTAGCCGGGGAGCTGTTTTTT.

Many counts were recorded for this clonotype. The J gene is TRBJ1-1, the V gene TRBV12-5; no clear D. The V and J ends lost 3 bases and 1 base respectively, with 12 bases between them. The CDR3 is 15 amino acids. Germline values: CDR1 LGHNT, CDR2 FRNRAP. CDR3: CASGFEAWSNTEAFF. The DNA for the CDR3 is TGTGCTAGTGGTTTTGAAGCGTGGTCGAACACTGAAGCTTTCTTT.

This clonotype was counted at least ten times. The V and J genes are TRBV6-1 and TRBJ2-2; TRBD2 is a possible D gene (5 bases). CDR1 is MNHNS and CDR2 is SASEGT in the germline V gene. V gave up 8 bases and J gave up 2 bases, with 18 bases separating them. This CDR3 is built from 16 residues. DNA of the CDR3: TGTGCCAGCTCCTATCTAGCTCAGGTTAACACCGGGGAGCTGTTTTTT. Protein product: CASSYLAQVNTGELFF.

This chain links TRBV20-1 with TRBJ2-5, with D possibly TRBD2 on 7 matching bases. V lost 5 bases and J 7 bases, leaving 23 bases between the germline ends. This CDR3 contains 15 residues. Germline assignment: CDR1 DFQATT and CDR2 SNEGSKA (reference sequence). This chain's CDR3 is CSAGRPRGGEVTQYF. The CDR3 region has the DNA TGCAGTGCTGGGAGGCCCCGCGGGGGCGAGGTGACCCAGTACTTC.

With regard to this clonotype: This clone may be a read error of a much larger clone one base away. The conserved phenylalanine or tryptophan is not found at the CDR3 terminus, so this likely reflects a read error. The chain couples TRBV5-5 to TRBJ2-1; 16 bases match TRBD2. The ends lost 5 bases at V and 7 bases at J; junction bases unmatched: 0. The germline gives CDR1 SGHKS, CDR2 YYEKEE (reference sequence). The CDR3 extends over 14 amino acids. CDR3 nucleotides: TGTGCCAGCAGGGGACTAGCGGGAGGGAATGAGCAGTTCTCC. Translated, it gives CASRGLAGGNEQFS.

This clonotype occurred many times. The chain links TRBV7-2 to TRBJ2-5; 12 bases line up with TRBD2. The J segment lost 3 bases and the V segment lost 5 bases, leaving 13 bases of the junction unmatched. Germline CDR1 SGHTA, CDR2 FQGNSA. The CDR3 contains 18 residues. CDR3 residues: CASSRVTSGSPGEETQYF. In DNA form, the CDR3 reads TGTGCCAGCAGCAGGGTGACTAGCGGGAGTCCGGGGGAAGAGACCCAGTACTTC.

The CDR3 reads CASSEAMGPNNEQFF. CDR3 DNA sequence: TGTGCCAGCAGTGAAGCCATGGGACCGAACAATGAGCAGTTCTTC. This chain links TRBV6-1 with TRBJ2-1, with D perhaps matching TRBD1 or TRBD2 (5 bases each). The length of the CDR3 is 15 residues. Germline assignment: CDR1 MNHNS and CDR2 SASEGT. The V end was cut by 0 bases, the J end by 5 bases, with 11 bases between.

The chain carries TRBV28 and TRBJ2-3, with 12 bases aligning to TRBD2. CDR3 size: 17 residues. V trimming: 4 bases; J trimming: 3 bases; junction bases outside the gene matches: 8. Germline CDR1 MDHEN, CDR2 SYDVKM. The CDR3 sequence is CASSSQRLAGVTDTQYF. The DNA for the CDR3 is TGTGCCAGCAGTTCACAGAGACTAGCGGGAGTAACAGATACGCAGTATTTT. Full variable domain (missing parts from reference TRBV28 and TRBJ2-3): DVKVTQSSRYLVKRTGEKVFLECVQDMDHENMFWYRQDPGLGLRLIYFSYDVKMKEKGDIPEGYSVSREKKERFSLILESASTNQTSMYLCASSSQRLAGVTDTQYFGPGTRLTVL.

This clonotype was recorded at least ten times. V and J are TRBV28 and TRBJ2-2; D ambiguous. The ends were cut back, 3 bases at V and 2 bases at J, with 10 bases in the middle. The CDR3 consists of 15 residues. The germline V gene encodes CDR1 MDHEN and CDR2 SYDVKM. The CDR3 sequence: CASSLDQVNTGELFF. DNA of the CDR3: TGTGCCAGCAGTTTGGATCAGGTCAACACCGGGGAGCTGTTTTTT.